The 27 T cell receptor beta chains below come from one sample, sequenced in a study of blood T cell repertoires in COVID-19. The assay was immunoSEQ multiplex PCR, and TCRdb's table has in-frame clones only and misses some. The table has some 120,000 clones, about 82% seen once. The sequencing input was peripheral blood. These receptors originate from a human donor in a cohort sampled during active COVID-19.

This clone was seen more than once but under ten times. V is TRBV9 and J is TRBJ1-6, with 7 positions matching TRBD1. V lost 0 bases to trimming and J lost 7 bases; unmatched junction nucleotides: 4. Per germline, CDR1 SGDLS and CDR2 YYNGEE. The CDR3 has 15 amino acids. CDR3 sequence (DNA): TGTGCCAGCAGCGTAGCTGAGACAGGGAATTCACCCCTCCACTTT. Its translation is CASSVAETGNSPLHF.

The chain is built from TRBV18 and TRBJ2-3, with 11 nucleotides matching TRBD1. Trimming removed 2 bases from V and 4 bases from J; junction bases left unmatched: 8. Germline V gene sequence: CDR1 KGHSH, CDR2 LQKENI. This CDR3 contains 17 residues. The CDR3, as DNA: TGTGCCAGCTCACCAACCGTCCGGGACAGGGGGGCAGATACGCAGTATTTT. It codes for CASSPTVRDRGADTQYF. The full variable domain, completed using reference TRBV18 and TRBJ2-3, is NAGVMQNPRHLVRRRGQEARLRCSPMKGHSHVYWYRQLPEEGLKFMVYLQKENIIDESGMPKERFSAEFPKEGPSILRIQQVVRGDSAAYFCASSPTVRDRGADTQYFGPGTRLTVL.

J is TRBJ2-1 and V is TRBV6-5; 9 bases are a match to TRBD2. V gave up 2 bases and J gave up 8 bases; unmatched junction bases: 7. Germline V gives CDR1 MNHEY, CDR2 SVGAGI. The length of the CDR3 is 15 residues. Written as DNA, the CDR3 is TGTGCCAGCAGTTACGCGGCGGGAGGGGTATATGAGCAGTTCTTC. Protein sequence: CASSYAAGGVYEQFF.

This clone was counted between two and nine times. This sequence joins TRBV5-5 and TRBJ1-4, with D perhaps matching TRBD1 (5 bases). The germline V gene has CDR1 SGHKS and CDR2 YYEKEE (reference sequence). Trimming removed 0 bases from V and 7 bases from J, with 7 bases in between. There are 13 residues in the CDR3. CDR3 amino acids: CASSLGQGEKLFF. In DNA, the CDR3 is TGTGCCAGCAGCTTGGGGCAGGGTGAAAAACTGTTTTTT.

V usage is TRBV5-6 and J usage is TRBJ2-2; 9 bases align to TRBD1. J gave up 4 bases and V 3 bases, and 7 bases lay outside the gene matches. The germline V gene encodes CDR1 SGHDT and CDR2 YYEEEE. The length of the CDR3 is 16 residues. The CDR3 nucleotides are TGTGCCAGCAGCTCCACCGGACAGGGGACCACCGGGGAGCTGTTTTTT. Its translation: CASSSTGQGTTGELFF.

V usage is TRBV30 and J usage is TRBJ2-3; D may be TRBD1 (6 bases). V lost 2 bases, J lost 7 bases, and 19 bases lay in between. Germline CDR1 GTSNPN, CDR2 SVGIG (reference sequence). This CDR3 comprises 15 residues. CDR3 DNA sequence: TGTGCCTGGAGTCCACCCCCCCAGGGGCTTAATACGCAGTATTTT. Encoded protein: CAWSPPPQGLNTQYF.

The chain recombines TRBV5-1 with TRBJ2-7; 13 bases are shared with TRBD2. Trimming took 6 bases from V and 5 from J; bases not matched to a gene: 11. The CDR3 sequence is 16 residues long. The V gene's germline CDR1 is SGHRS and CDR2 YFSETQ. CDR3 DNA: TGCGCCAGCACCACACAGGGACTAGCGGGATCCCACGAGCAGTACTTC. Translation: CASTTQGLAGSHEQYF.

The chain joins TRBV29-1 to TRBJ1-2; 11 bases are shared with TRBD1. Looked up from germline, CDR1 is SQVTM and CDR2 is ANQGSEA. The V and J ends lost 7 bases and 10 bases, in that order; junction bases with no gene match: 8. CDR3 length: 12 amino acids. The CDR3 region has the DNA TGCAGCGCTCTCGGGACAGGGGGAGTCTACACCTTC. This encodes CSALGTGGVYTF.

This chain links TRBV6-6 with TRBJ2-5; perhaps TRBD2 as D (6 bases). The CDR3 spans 15 residues. Deletions cut 6 bases from V and 5 bases from J, with 19 bases between. Germline loops: CDR1 MNHNY, CDR2 SVGAGI (reference sequence). The CDR3 coding sequence is TGTGCCAGCAGCCACGTTTCGGGAGTGCGTGAGACCCAGTACTTC. Residues: CASSHVSGVRETQYF.

The chain uses TRBV27 and TRBJ1-1, with a tentative D call TRBD1 (6 bases). CDR1 and CDR2 from the germline V gene are MNHEY and SMNVEV (reference sequence). V shed 6 bases and J shed 0 bases, with 11 bases lying between them. The CDR3 is 14 amino acids. In DNA form, the CDR3 reads TGTGCCAGCAGGAGAGGACAGCTGAACACTGAAGCTTTCTTT. It encodes CASRRGQLNTEAFF.

This clone occurred once. This sequence joins TRBV7-9 and TRBJ2-3, with 11 nucleotides matching TRBD2. V lost 1 base, J lost 5 bases, and 2 bases stayed unmatched. Germline V gives CDR1 SEHNR, CDR2 FQNEAQ (reference sequence). CDR3 length: 15 amino acids. The chain's CDR3 is CASSLELAGVDTQYF. CDR3 sequence (DNA): TGTGCCAGCAGCTTAGAACTAGCGGGAGTAGATACGCAGTATTTT.

The rearrangement uses TRBV9 and TRBJ1-5; no clear D. This CDR3 is 13 amino acids long. Germline CDR1 reads SGDLS; CDR2 reads YYNGEE. The V and J ends lost 2 bases and 5 bases respectively, with 8 bases between them. CDR3: CASSVFADQPQHF. The CDR3 DNA is TGTGCCAGCAGCGTCTTCGCGGATCAGCCCCAGCATTTT.

This chain uses TRBV5-1 with TRBJ2-7; 10 positions match TRBD2. V trimming: 3 bases; J trimming: 6 bases; junction bases outside the gene matches: 6. Germline assignment: CDR1 SGHRS and CDR2 YFSETQ. CDR3 size: 14 residues. For the CDR3, the DNA is TGCGCCAGCAGCTCCGGGACTAGCGTACTCGAGCAGTACTTC. This sequence encodes CASSSGTSVLEQYF.

This chain connects TRBV6-5 to TRBJ2-1; TRBD2 matches at 13 bases. Trimming removed 2 bases from V and 10 bases from J; junction bases left unmatched: 8. Germline V lookup: CDR1 MNHEY, CDR2 SVGAGI. The CDR3 totals 16 residues. As DNA, the CDR3 is TGTGCCAGCAGTTACCGGGGGACTAGCGGGATGGGCGAGCAGTTCTTC. Translation: CASSYRGTSGMGEQFF.

This clone appeared once. V is TRBV5-5 and J is TRBJ1-5, with 11 bases aligning to TRBD1. V lost 1 base and J lost 6; bases outside the gene matches: 3. Germline CDR1 reads SGHKS; CDR2 reads YYEKEE (reference sequence). This CDR3 region has 15 residues. The CDR3 spells CASSLWTGGSQPQHF. CDR3 bases: TGTGCCAGCAGCTTGTGGACAGGGGGCAGTCAGCCCCAGCATTTT.

The chain has TRBV27 and TRBJ2-6; 8 positions match TRBD2. V gave up 5 bases and J gave up 1 base; unmatched junction bases: 10. CDR3 length: 18 amino acids. The germline gives CDR1 MNHEY, CDR2 SMNVEV (reference sequence). Here the CDR3 reads CASSPLAGKPSGANVLTF. The CDR3 DNA is TGTGCCAGCAGTCCCCTAGCGGGTAAACCTTCTGGGGCCAACGTCCTGACTTTC.

The chain couples TRBV3-1 (or the pseudogene TRBV3-2) to TRBJ2-2; TRBD2 matches at 12 bases. CDR3 length equals 17 residues. Germline CDR1 LGHDT, CDR2 YNNKEL (reference sequence). The V and J ends lost 4 bases and 4 bases, in that order; junction bases with no gene match: 7. CDR3 sequence: CASSRTSGRRVTGELFF. The DNA for the CDR3 is TGTGCCAGCAGCCGTACTAGCGGGAGGAGGGTCACCGGGGAGCTGTTTTTT.

The chain has TRBV7-6 and TRBJ2-1, with 9 bases identical to TRBD1. V shed 3 bases and J 4 bases; nucleotides not matched to a gene: 7. The CDR3 consists of 16 residues. CDR1 is SGHVS and CDR2 is FNYEAQ in the germline V gene. The CDR3 protein is CASSFLPGQGYNEQFF. CDR3 DNA sequence: TGTGCCAGCAGCTTTCTTCCGGGACAGGGTTACAATGAGCAGTTCTTC.

This rearrangement joins TRBV7-2 to TRBJ2-7, with 10 bases identical to TRBD2. Germline trimming cut 5 bases from V and 7 bases from J; bases unmatched to any gene: 11. The CDR3 spans 15 residues. Germline-derived CDR1 and CDR2 are SGHTA and FQGNSA. The CDR3 sequence is CASSLIDGLAEEQYF. The CDR3 DNA follows: TGTGCCAGCAGCCTAATCGACGGACTAGCGGAAGAGCAGTACTTC.

CDR3 bases: TGCAGCGTTGCACAGGGGGGAAACACCATATATTTT. This gives the protein CSVAQGGNTIYF. The chain links TRBV29-1 to TRBJ1-3; 7 nucleotides match TRBD1. Germline V CDR1 and CDR2: SQVTM, ANQGSEA. The CDR3 runs to 12 residues. V shed 4 bases, J shed 4 bases, and the junction held 1 base outside the gene matches.

The gene calls are TRBV2 and TRBJ1-5; no firm D call. With 6 bases removed from V and 0 bases from J, the gap between germline ends came to 12 bases. Per the germline V gene, CDR1 is SNHLY and CDR2 is FYNNEI. The CDR3 length is 15 residues. The CDR3 protein is CASSGPGNSNQPQHF. The DNA for the CDR3 is TGTGCCAGCAGCGGGCCCGGGAATAGCAATCAGCCCCAGCATTTT.

The gene calls are TRBV7-9 and TRBJ2-7; 8 bases fit TRBD1. The CDR3 loop spans 13 amino acids. The germline V gene encodes CDR1 SEHNR and CDR2 FQNEAQ (reference sequence). With 3 bases clipped from V and 6 bases from J, the junction kept 4 bases outside the gene matches. As DNA, the CDR3 is TGTGCCAGCAGCTTCTCGACAGGGGTCGAGCAGTACTTC. Its protein product is CASSFSTGVEQYF.

The chain has TRBV5-5 and TRBJ2-3, with 8 positions matching TRBD2. Germline-derived CDR1 and CDR2 are SGHKS and YYEKEE (reference sequence). The V segment lost 0 bases and the J segment 2 bases; nucleotides outside the gene matches: 5. This CDR3 is 16 amino acids long. The CDR3 nucleotides read TGTGCCAGCAGCTTGGGGCTAGCGGGCCACACAGATACGCAGTATTTT. Its translation is CASSLGLAGHTDTQYF.

The rearrangement joins TRBV11-2 to TRBJ2-6, with TRBD1 matching over 7 bases. The germline CDR1 and CDR2 sequences are SGHAT and FQNNGV. The CDR3 is made up of 19 amino acids. V gave up 4 bases and J gave up 3 bases; unmatched junction bases: 15. The CDR3 DNA sequence: TGTGCCAGCAGCTCAGGCCGTGGTTTAGGGGGCAGTGGGGCCAACGTCCTGACTTTC. Translating it yields CASSSGRGLGGSGANVLTF. The full variable domain, in which reference TRBV11-2 and TRBJ2-6 provide the parts outside the CDR3, is EAGVAQSPRYKIIEKRQSVAFWCNPISGHATLYWYQQILGQGPKLLIQFQNNGVVDDSQLPKDRFSAERLKGVDSTLKIQPAKLEDSAVYLCASSSGRGLGGSGANVLTFGAGSRLTVL.

V and J are TRBV27 and TRBJ1-1, with 12 bases lining up with TRBD1. In germline, CDR1 is MNHEY, CDR2 SMNVEV (reference sequence). Trimming at V came to 8 bases and at J to 7 bases, leaving 14 bases not matched to a gene. The CDR3 covers 16 residues. CDR3 bases: TGTGCCAGCCGACCGGGACAGGGGGCCTCGTGGGGTGAAGCTTTCTTT. Translation: CASRPGQGASWGEAFF.

In DNA, the CDR3 is TGTGCCAGCAGCCAGCGACCAGCCGAGGGAGATACGCAGTATTTT. Amino acids: CASSQRPAEGDTQYF. J is TRBJ2-3 and V is TRBV6-2 or TRBV6-3; D perhaps matches TRBD2 (5 bases). CDR3 size: 15 residues. Germline V gene data show CDR1 as MNHEY and CDR2 as SVGEGT. V was pared by 6 bases and J by 5 bases, with 18 bases between.

This sequence joins TRBV30 and TRBJ2-3, with 7 bases aligning to TRBD2. V gave up 4 bases and J gave up 2 bases; unmatched junction bases: 6. Looked up from germline, CDR1 is GTSNPN and CDR2 is SVGIG (reference sequence). The CDR3 consists of 14 residues. The CDR3 sequence is CAWKLGGITDTQYF. For the CDR3, the DNA is TGTGCCTGGAAACTCGGGGGGATCACAGATACGCAGTATTTT.